This T cell receptor (beta chain) was profiled in a study of beta chain features in type 1 diabetes (dated by TCRdb to the late 2010s). For the wider study: Patients and healthy donors did not differ in mean age, gender distribution, total cell number or subset yield. A total of some 110 million sorted cells were examined across all samples, and a strong correlation was observed between cell number per subset and RNA yield. The study compared TCRB repertoires of sorted circulating CD4+ T cell subsets between recently diagnosed type 1 diabetes patients and matched healthy donors. Naive and central memory subsets were obtained from all 30 or so donors, but regulatory and stem cell-like memory subsets were isolated from only 8 patients and 8 healthy donors. Summary of the overall study and its limitations: Only small numbers of individuals were included in the HLA sub-analyses, which left unresolved whether HLA type had any influence on TCRB rearrangement. Shorter templates might have been favored by PCR, but patient and control samples were amplified and corrected together, so both groups would have been affected equally by any skew. Sequencing cDNA rather than genomic DNA could over-represent highly expressing activated cells, although activation and CD3 levels did not differ between groups. A moderate but significant shortening of TCRB CDR3 length was observed in type 1 diabetes patients in all four CD4+ subsets. Naive, central memory and regulatory TCRB repertoires appeared to be more alike among patients than among healthy donors. Fewer insertions and more nucleotide deletions at VDJ recombination sites were observed in patients with type 1 diabetes, implying thymic rearrangement abnormalities.

Each donor gave one peripheral blood draw, around 100 mL on average, collected into heparinised tubes. A BD FACSAria II and a panel including CD45RO, CCR7, CD25, CD127, CD95 and CD27 were used to sort naive, central memory, regulatory and stem cell-like memory CD4+ T cells. All sorted populations exceeded 95% purity. PBMCs were isolated right away by Lymphoprep density gradient centrifugation and were stained directly, without culture. So that batch effects would be minimized, each experiment stained and sorted samples in pairs, pairing one healthy donor with one patient. The entire isolated RNA was reverse transcribed using the High Capacity cDNA Reverse Transcription Kit, and thus expressed TCRB transcripts were sequenced. Deep immunoSEQ sequencing was performed on naive, central memory and regulatory T cell samples, with an average of around 3.5 million total reads per sample. Sorted cells were lysed in RLT buffer and RNA was extracted with DNase-treated RNeasy Micro or Mini kits, depending on cell number. Each cell subset was processed separately to prevent cross-contamination, with patient and healthy donor samples processed together. The immunoSEQ multiplex PCR was used to amplify TCRB sequences from cDNA, generating 87-bp fragments that spanned the CDR3 region. Sequencing of the amplicons was done on the Illumina HiSeq platform. As for how the authors treated the data: PCR bias was corrected computationally using synthetic template baselines, and reads within Hamming distance 2 were collapsed, with unmergeable singletons discarded. Reads were aligned against IMGT to assign V, D and J genes, CDR3 length and insertions or deletions at six rearrangement sites. Within each subset, clonotype counts were normalized to sorted cell number, and only after that were true diversity and Gini coefficients computed with the tcR R package. The overlap coefficient, calculated on TCRB nucleotide sequences, was used to quantify repertoire sharing. TCRdb retrieved this table from immuneACCESS and kept in-frame rearrangements only. Not all clones are present; in checked studies, unresolved V genes account for under half, and no reason is known for the remainder. V and J calls plus clone size are reproduced from that table; the DNA served to infer D and trimming. Here the sample has just over 15,000 clones; 55% to 75% occur a single time. Almost 2.5% of the sample lies in the top ten.

The CDR3 contains 16 residues, cysteine and phenylalanine counted. Only CDR3 DNA remains: 48 bases, in frame from the first base. Deletion took 4 bases off V and 3 bases off J, with a span of 17 bases between the germline ends. CDR1 and CDR2 were assigned from the germline V gene as SGHTA and FQGNSA. As to this clone: The antigen it recognizes is unknown. No per-base quality is available; no much larger clone lies one base away.

Rearrangement joined TRBV7-2 to TRBJ2-3; tentative D gene TRBD2, with 6 bases matching. The clonotype was recovered from a man aged 30 to 39 with type 1 diabetes. The sample was Tregs from blood. The cell subset or site tag for this specimen amounts to: regulatory CD4+ T cells. CDR3 reads: CASSYLSGTPTDTQYF. The DNA sequence reads TGTGCCAGCAGCTACCTTAGCGGAACCCCGACAGATACGCAGTATTTT.